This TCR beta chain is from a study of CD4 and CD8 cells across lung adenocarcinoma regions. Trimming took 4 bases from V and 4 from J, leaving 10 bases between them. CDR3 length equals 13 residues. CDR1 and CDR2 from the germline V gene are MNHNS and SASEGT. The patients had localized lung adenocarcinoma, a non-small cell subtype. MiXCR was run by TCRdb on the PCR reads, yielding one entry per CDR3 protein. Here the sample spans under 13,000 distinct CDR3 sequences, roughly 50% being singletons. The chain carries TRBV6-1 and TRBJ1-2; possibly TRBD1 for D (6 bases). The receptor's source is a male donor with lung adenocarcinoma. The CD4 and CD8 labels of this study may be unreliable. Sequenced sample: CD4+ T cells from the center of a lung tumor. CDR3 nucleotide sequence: TGTGCCAGCAGTGGGGACAAATCCTATGGCTACACCTTC. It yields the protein CASSGDKSYGYTF.